This T cell receptor (beta chain) was identified in a study of blood T cells in healthy people across ages. Study findings and constraints: No one knew whether donors had CMV, which possibly confounded expanded clonotype changes. Diversity estimated from one million T cells was considered an underestimate. Naive CD4+ cell counts and diversity both ran higher in long-lived than in aged donors.

As concerns this clonotype: Antigen unknown.

Together with a sample-barcoded 5' primer, a J-beta primer mix was included in a second PCR lasting roughly 6 to 12 cycles. One entry per CDR3 protein, called by TCRdb with MiXCR from the 5' RACE reads. This table holds 1.5 million or so distinct CDR3 sequences, about 40% found once. The people who gave samples were healthy Caucasians from Russia, aged roughly 6 to 90. This CDR3 contains 12 residues. In germline, CDR1 is SQVTM, CDR2 ANQGSEA. V was shortened by 6 bases and J by 2 bases, with 10 bases between the two germline ends. V usage is TRBV29-1 and J usage is TRBJ2-5, with D hard to call. The receptor was derived from a woman aged 18-35 years in good health. Sequencing was carried out using blood. CDR3 sequence: CSVPEGQETQYF. The CDR3 DNA follows: TGCAGCGTCCCGGAAGGACAAGAGACCCAGTACTTC.